This section outlines one T cell receptor (beta chain) sequence together with its context. Its matching antigen is unknown. Data came from immunoSEQ multiplex PCR; TCRdb stores just in-frame clones and leaves some out. Among fewer than 3,000 clones listed, less than 85% were seen once. V gave up 3 bases and J gave up 0 bases, with 7 bases separating them. The CDR3 extends over 14 amino acids. Germline-derived CDR1 and CDR2 are SGDLS and YYNGEE. This record belongs to a study of hypomethylating agent response in myelodysplastic syndrome. Study-level information: A diploid cytogenetic profile was most common; mean age about 70 +/- 6 years. Points from the study as a whole: After treatment, novel clonotypes emerged more in responders, contracted ones more in non-responders.

The TCR originated in a human donor with myelodysplastic syndrome. The chain carries TRBV9 and TRBJ1-5, with D unclear. Here the sequenced sample was bone marrow, taken before or after starting hypomethylating agent treatment for myelodysplastic syndrome (not recorded which). The CDR3 region is CASSGHNSNQPQHF. The CDR3 DNA is TGTGCCAGCAGCGGACATAATAGCAATCAGCCCCAGCATTTT.